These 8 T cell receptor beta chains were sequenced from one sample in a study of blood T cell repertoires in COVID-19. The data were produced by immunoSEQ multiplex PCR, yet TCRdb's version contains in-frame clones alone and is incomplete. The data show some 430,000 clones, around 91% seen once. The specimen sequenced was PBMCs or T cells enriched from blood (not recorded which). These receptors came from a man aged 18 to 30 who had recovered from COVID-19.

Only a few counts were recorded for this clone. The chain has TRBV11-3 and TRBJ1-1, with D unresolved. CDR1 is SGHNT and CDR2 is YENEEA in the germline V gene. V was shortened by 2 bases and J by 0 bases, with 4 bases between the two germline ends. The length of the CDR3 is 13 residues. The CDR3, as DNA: TGTGCCAGCAGCTTACAGATGAACACTGAAGCTTTCTTT. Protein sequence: CASSLQMNTEAFF.

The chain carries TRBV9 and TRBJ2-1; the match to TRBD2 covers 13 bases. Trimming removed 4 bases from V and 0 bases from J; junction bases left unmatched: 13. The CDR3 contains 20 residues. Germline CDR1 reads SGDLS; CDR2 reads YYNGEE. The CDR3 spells CASSPGGGLAGQSSYNEQFF. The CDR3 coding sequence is TGTGCCAGCAGCCCAGGGGGGGGACTAGCGGGGCAGAGCTCCTACAATGAGCAGTTCTTC.

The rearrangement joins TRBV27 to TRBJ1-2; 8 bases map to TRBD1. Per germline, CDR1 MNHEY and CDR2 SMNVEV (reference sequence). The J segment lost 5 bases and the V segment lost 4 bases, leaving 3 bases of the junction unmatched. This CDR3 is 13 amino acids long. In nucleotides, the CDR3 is TGTGCCAGCAGTTCACAGGGGGGATATGGCTACACCTTC. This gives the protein CASSSQGGYGYTF.

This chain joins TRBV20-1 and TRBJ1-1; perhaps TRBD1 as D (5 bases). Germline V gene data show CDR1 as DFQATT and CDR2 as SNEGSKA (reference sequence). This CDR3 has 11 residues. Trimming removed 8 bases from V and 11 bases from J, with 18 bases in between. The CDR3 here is CSPLAGEVAFF. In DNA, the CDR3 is TGCAGTCCACTCGCGGGGGAAGTGGCTTTCTTT.

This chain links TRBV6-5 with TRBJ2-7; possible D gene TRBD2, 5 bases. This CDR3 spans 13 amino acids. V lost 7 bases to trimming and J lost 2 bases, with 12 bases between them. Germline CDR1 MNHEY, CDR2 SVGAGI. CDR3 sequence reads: CASKFWETYEQYF. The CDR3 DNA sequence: TGTGCCAGCAAATTCTGGGAGACCTACGAGCAGTACTTC.

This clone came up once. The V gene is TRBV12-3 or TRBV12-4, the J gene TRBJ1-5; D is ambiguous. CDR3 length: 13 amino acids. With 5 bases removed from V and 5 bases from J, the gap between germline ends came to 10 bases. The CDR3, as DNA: TGTGCCAGCAGTCCCTTTGAGGATCAGCCCCAGCATTTT. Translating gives CASSPFEDQPQHF.

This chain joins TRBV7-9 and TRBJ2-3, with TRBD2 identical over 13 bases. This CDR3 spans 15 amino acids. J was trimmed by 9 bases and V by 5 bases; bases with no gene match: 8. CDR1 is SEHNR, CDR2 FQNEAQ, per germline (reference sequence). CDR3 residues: CASSPGTSGMSTQYF. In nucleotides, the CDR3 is TGTGCCAGCAGCCCCGGGACTAGCGGGATGTCGACGCAGTATTTT.

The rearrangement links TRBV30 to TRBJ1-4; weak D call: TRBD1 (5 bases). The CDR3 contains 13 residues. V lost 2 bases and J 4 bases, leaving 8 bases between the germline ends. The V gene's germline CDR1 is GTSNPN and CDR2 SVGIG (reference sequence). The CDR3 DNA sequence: TGTGCCTGGAGTAGGCAGGGTAATGAAAAACTGTTTTTT. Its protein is CAWSRQGNEKLFF.